The 21 T cell receptor beta chains given below trace back to one sample, sequenced in a study of cytomegalovirus exposure and HLA in healthy donors. Use of 60 Vbeta and 13 Jbeta primers characterized the PCR. Only in-frame clones appear in the TCRdb table, and some are missing; sequencing was by immunoSEQ multiplex PCR. The table shows about 110,000 clones, with around four fifths occurring only once. Sequenced input: PBMCs. These receptors all stem from a woman between 45 and 65 years old in good health and CMV-seropositive.

The V call is TRBV10-3, the J call TRBJ1-2; D might be TRBD1 (5 bases). Germline V gene lookup returns CDR1 ENHRY and CDR2 SYGVKD. The V and J ends lost 3 bases and 4 bases respectively, with 15 bases between them. The CDR3 length is 15 residues. The chain's CDR3 is CAISEYRPQGYGYTF. DNA for the CDR3: TGTGCCATCAGTGAATACAGGCCGCAGGGCTATGGCTACACCTTC.

V and J are TRBV2 and TRBJ2-4; 8 nucleotides agree with TRBD2. Germline-derived CDR1 and CDR2 are SNHLY and FYNNEI. V shed 8 bases, J shed 0 bases, and the junction held 12 bases outside the gene matches. This CDR3 is 17 amino acids long. The DNA for the CDR3 is TGTGCCAGCCTAAGCGGGGGCCTACTACTAGCCAAAAACATTCAGTACTTC. Translated, it gives CASLSGGLLLAKNIQYF.

The CDR3 DNA is TGTGCCAGCAGCCTCACACCCGGTCCAGGCCGCTCCTACAATGAGCAGTTCTTC. As protein: CASSLTPGPGRSYNEQFF. The chain combines TRBV5-7 with TRBJ2-1; D remains ambiguous. TRBV5-7 is known as an ORF, though its function is uncertain. The CDR3 extends over 18 amino acids. The germline V and J ends were trimmed by 4 bases and 0 bases, with 20 bases remaining between them.

V and J are TRBV5-8 and TRBJ1-2; 9 nucleotides align to TRBD1. V lost 3 bases, J lost 7 bases, and 4 bases stayed unmatched. The CDR3 is 13 residues long. Germline CDR1 is SGHTS and CDR2 is YDEGEE. The CDR3 DNA follows: TGTGCCAGCAGCTGGACAGGGGAGCTTGGCTACACCTTC. Its protein is CASSWTGELGYTF.

The chain joins TRBV30 to TRBJ2-4; 8 bases fit TRBD2. Germline values: CDR1 GTSNPN, CDR2 SVGIG (reference sequence). V dropped 2 bases and J dropped 6; count of bases not matched to a gene: 12. The CDR3 covers 16 residues. CDR3 protein: CAWSQCMTSETNIQYF. CDR3 nucleotide sequence: TGTGCCTGGAGTCAGTGTATGACTAGCGAAACAAACATTCAGTACTTC.

This clone was counted between two and nine times. This chain's CDR3 is CASSKRGGATDTQYF. Here the CDR3 DNA reads TGCGCCAGCAGTAAACGGGGAGGGGCCACAGATACGCAGTATTTT. The chain carries TRBV10-1 and TRBJ2-3, with TRBD2 identical over 7 bases. In germline, CDR1 is WNHNN, CDR2 SYGVQD (reference sequence). V was pared by 5 bases and J by 2 bases, with 7 bases of the junction left unmatched. The CDR3 sequence is 15 residues long.

In its sample, this clone was seen once. As DNA, the CDR3 is TGCGCCAGCAAGATCCCTAGCGGGGGCCAAGAGACCCAGTACTTC. Translating gives CASKIPSGGQETQYF. The V and J genes are TRBV5-1 and TRBJ2-5; 10 bases align to TRBD2. Looked up from germline, CDR1 is SGHRS and CDR2 is YFSETQ. The V and J ends lost 6 bases and 1 base, in that order; junction bases with no gene match: 6. The CDR3 consists of 15 residues.

The chain joins TRBV4-3 to TRBJ2-7; D uncertain. The germline V gene encodes CDR1 LGHNA and CDR2 YSLEER. Trimming removed 0 bases at V and 3 bases at J, with 12 bases between. The CDR3 length is 15 residues. The DNA of the CDR3 is TGCGCCAGCAGCCAAGAGCGGATAGGTTACTACGAGCAGTACTTC. It encodes CASSQERIGYYEQYF.

The chain combines TRBV13 with TRBJ2-7, with D tentatively TRBD1 (6 bases). Trimming cost V 4 bases and J 6 bases, with 13 bases left between them. The germline CDR1 and CDR2 sequences are PRHDT and FYEKMQ (reference sequence). The CDR3 extends over 13 amino acids. Here the CDR3 DNA reads TGTGCCAGCAGCTCCCGGGACATACCCGAGCAGTACTTC. Translating it yields CASSSRDIPEQYF.

This clone is a singleton in its sample. CDR3 sequence reads: CASRSTGTAEAFF. The CDR3 nucleotides are TGTGCCAGCAGGAGCACAGGGACCGCTGAAGCTTTCTTT. V usage is TRBV6-1 and J usage is TRBJ1-1; perhaps TRBD1 as D (6 bases). Trimming took off 6 bases at V and 6 bases at J, with 14 bases between the two ends. CDR1 MNHNS and CDR2 SASEGT come from the germline V gene. The CDR3 runs to 13 residues.

In its sample, this clone was seen once. The chain recombines TRBV12-5 with TRBJ1-1; the match to TRBD1 covers 8 bases. Germline CDR1 and CDR2: LGHNT and FRNRAP. Trimming cost V 1 base and J 6 bases; bases outside gene matches: 10. There are 16 residues in the CDR3. This CDR3 reads CASGLGLTGEGAEAFF. CDR3 nucleotide sequence: TGTGCTAGTGGTTTGGGTTTGACAGGGGAGGGGGCTGAAGCTTTCTTT. Full variable domain (remainder filled in from reference TRBV12-5 and TRBJ1-1): DARVTQTPRHKVTEMGQEVTMRCQPILGHNTVFWYRQTMMQGLELLAYFRNRAPLDDSGMPKDRFSAEMPDATLATLKIQPSEPRDSAVYFCASGLGLTGEGAEAFFGQGTRLTVV.

This clone was recorded a few times. J is TRBJ2-7 and V is TRBV7-2, with 9 nucleotides matching TRBD2. V shed 5 bases, J shed 4 bases, and the junction held 15 bases outside the gene matches. Germline V CDR1 and CDR2: SGHTA, FQGNSA. The length of the CDR3 is 17 residues. The CDR3 spells CASSLSAGGPRQYEQYF. The CDR3 DNA is TGTGCCAGCAGCCTTTCGGCGGGAGGGCCGAGACAGTACGAGCAGTACTTC.

The chain couples TRBV25-1 to TRBJ2-3, with 8 bases identical to TRBD1. CDR1 is MGHDK and CDR2 is SYGVNS in the germline V gene. There are 14 residues in the CDR3. The V gene end was trimmed by 5 bases and the J gene end by 1 base; junction bases not matched to a gene: 2. The CDR3 spells CASSLTGGTDTQYF. The CDR3 DNA reads as TGTGCCAGCAGTTTGACAGGGGGCACAGATACGCAGTATTTT.

This sequence joins TRBV7-2 and TRBJ2-7; tentative D call: TRBD2 (5 bases). Germline-derived CDR1 and CDR2 are SGHTA and FQGNSA. V lost 4 bases and J lost 0, with 19 bases in between. The CDR3 has 17 amino acids. The CDR3 spells CASSSPRRRTSSYEQYF. The CDR3 nucleotides are TGTGCCAGCAGCTCACCCAGGAGGAGGACGAGCTCCTACGAGCAGTACTTC.

The rearrangement uses TRBV2 and TRBJ1-1; possibly TRBD1 for D (5 bases). Germline loops: CDR1 SNHLY, CDR2 FYNNEI. The CDR3 consists of 16 residues. Trimming removed 6 bases from V and 0 bases from J, with 17 bases in between. The CDR3 sequence is CASRATGDPVNTEAFF. CDR3 in DNA: TGTGCCAGCAGGGCTACAGGCGACCCGGTGAACACTGAAGCTTTCTTT.

V is TRBV25-1 and J is TRBJ1-1; 8 positions match TRBD1. Trimming removed 2 bases from V and 0 bases from J; junction bases left unmatched: 5. CDR3 length equals 16 residues. The germline V gene encodes CDR1 MGHDK and CDR2 SYGVNS. The CDR3 coding sequence is TGTGCCAGCAGTGAAAATTGGGGACAGGTGAACACTGAAGCTTTCTTT. Amino acids: CASSENWGQVNTEAFF.

This clone appeared once. The V call is TRBV7-9, the J call TRBJ1-1; D gene uncertain. Germline loops: CDR1 SEHNR, CDR2 FQNEAQ (reference sequence). This CDR3 contains 14 residues. Trimming cost V 1 base and J 1 base, with 7 bases left between them. CDR3 in DNA: TGTGCCAGCAGCTTAGTAAACAAGAACACTGAAGCTTTCTTT. It translates to CASSLVNKNTEAFF.

This clone was observed once. This sequence joins TRBV27 and TRBJ2-7; D possibly corresponds to TRBD1 (6 bases). CDR3 length equals 17 residues. Germline V lookup: CDR1 MNHEY, CDR2 SMNVEV (reference sequence). V lost 4 bases, J lost 0 bases, and 19 bases lay in between. The CDR3 protein is CASSSSRRAGASYEQYF. In DNA form, the CDR3 reads TGTGCCAGCAGTTCTTCTCGTAGGGCAGGGGCCTCCTACGAGCAGTACTTC.

The CDR3 loop is CAISKRTAGEGYTF. In DNA, the CDR3 is TGTGCCATCAGCAAACGAACCGCAGGGGAAGGCTACACCTTC. The chain links TRBV10-3 to TRBJ1-2; D is perhaps TRBD1 (6 bases). The ends were cut back, 6 bases at V and 8 bases at J, with 19 bases in the middle. Germline V gives CDR1 ENHRY, CDR2 SYGVKD. This CDR3 has 14 residues.

This clone has just one count. The V and J genes are TRBV5-4 and TRBJ1-6; possible D gene TRBD1, 5 bases. Trimming removed 7 bases at V and 7 bases at J, with 15 bases between. The CDR3 loop spans 14 amino acids. The V gene's germline CDR1 is SGHNT and CDR2 YYREEE (reference sequence). CDR3: CASSREGSNSPLHF. In DNA, the CDR3 is TGTGCCAGCTCCAGGGAGGGTTCGAATTCACCCCTCCACTTT. Using reference TRBV5-4 and TRBJ1-6 for the parts outside the CDR3, the full variable domain is ETGVTQSPTHLIKTRGQQVTLRCSSQSGHNTVSWYQQALGQGPQFIFQYYREEENGRGNFPPRFSGLQFPNYSSELNVNALELDDSALYLCASSREGSNSPLHFGNGTRLTVT.

The count of this clone is one. The J gene is TRBJ2-6, the V gene TRBV2; TRBD1 agrees at 9 bases. The V and J ends lost 4 bases and 0 bases, in that order; junction bases with no gene match: 4. Germline V gene lookup returns CDR1 SNHLY and CDR2 FYNNEI. The CDR3 contains 17 residues. CDR3 in amino acids: CASSGDRVFSGANVLTF. CDR3 nucleotides: TGTGCCAGCAGTGGGGACAGGGTGTTCTCTGGGGCCAACGTCCTGACTTTC.